This TCR beta chain was captured in a study of blood T cell repertoires in COVID-19. Clones were read by immunoSEQ multiplex PCR, and TCRdb kept only the in-frame ones, dropping some. The table records 60,000 to 95,000 clones, 74% of them present only once. This CDR3 contains 13 residues. This clonotype was obtained from a human donor with acute or convalescent COVID-19. The donor label of this sample is uncertain. Sequencing was carried out using peripheral blood. The chain carries TRBV21-1 and TRBJ1-1; the D call TRBD1 from the table was never checked on the DNA. TRBV21-1 is shown as a pseudogene. The CDR3: CASSTERTHEAFF. The CDR3 bases are TGTGCCAGCAGCACTGAACGGACACACGAAGCTTTCTTT.